These T cell receptor beta chains were read from a single sample in a study of technical replicates of blood from a handful of donors. Sequencing was performed with immunoSEQ multiplex PCR; in TCRdb, only in-frame clones are kept and a portion is missing. Altogether about 61,000 clones are present, around 97% being singletons, with the ten largest covering approximately 0.18%. Material: T cells isolated from PBMCs. The origin of the receptors is a human donor in good health. The CDR3 runs from the conserved cysteine through the conserved F or W. D genes are given only for firm matches. Rows give clone size only sometimes, using once, few, many, or a class for an expanded clone.

.	.	TRBJ1-1	TRBV2	CASYDVQGTEAFF	TGTGCCAGCTACGATGTACAGGGCACTGAAGCTTTCTTT
TRBD2	.	TRBJ2-1	TRBV15	CATSRERNAGGGNEQFF	TGTGCCACCAGCAGAGAGAGAAATGCGGGAGGGGGGAATGAGCAGTTCTTC
.	.	TRBJ2-7	TRBV4-1	CASSQVSVIYEQYF	TGCGCCAGCAGCCAAGTATCAGTGATCTACGAGCAGTACTTC
TRBD2	.	TRBJ2-7	TRBV27	CASSTPPGGEQYF	TGTGCCAGCAGTACCCCACCCGGGGGGGAGCAGTACTTC
TRBD1	.	TRBJ1-6	TRBV30	CAGTGTGVSPLHF	TGTGCCGGAACCGGGACAGGGGTTTCACCCCTCCACTTT
.	.	TRBJ1-5	TRBV7-8	CASSLNAPGNQPQHF	TGTGCCAGCAGCTTAAACGCCCCAGGCAATCAGCCCCAGCATTTT
.	.	TRBJ2-7	TRBV19	CASSLTRGGEQYF	TGTGCCAGTAGTCTCACACGAGGGGGCGAGCAGTACTTC
TRBD2	few	TRBJ2-1	TRBV2	CASKASGSPYNEQFF	TGTGCCAGCAAAGCTAGCGGGAGCCCCTACAATGAGCAGTTCTTC
.	.	TRBJ1-2	TRBV5-1	CASSREGGAYGYTF	TGCGCCAGCAGCCGGGAGGGGGGTGCCTATGGCTACACCTTC
TRBD1	.	TRBJ1-1	TRBV13	CASSLGRDRANTEAFF	TGTGCCAGCAGCTTAGGGAGGGACAGGGCGAACACTGAAGCTTTCTTT
.	.	TRBJ2-7	TRBV18	CASSPPALKGDEQYF	TGTGCCAGCTCACCACCGGCGTTAAAAGGGGACGAGCAGTACTTC
TRBD1	.	TRBJ1-5	TRBV6-1	CASLGTVNQPQHF	TGTGCCAGCCTCGGGACAGTCAATCAGCCCCAGCATTTT
.	.	TRBJ2-7	TRBV7-7	CASSPQGGYEQYF	TGTGCTAGCAGCCCCCAGGGAGGCTACGAGCAGTACTTC
TRBD1	.	TRBJ2-3	TRBV28	CASSFRDRPPDTQYF	TGTGCCAGCAGTTTCCGGGACAGGCCACCAGATACGCAGTATTTT
.	.	TRBJ1-1	TRBV18	CASSPPGSEQGLNTEAFF	TGTGCCAGCTCACCACCGGGTTCGGAACAGGGCTTGAACACTGAAGCTTTCTTT
.	.	TRBJ1-1	TRBV18	CASSPLGQANTEAFF	TGTGCCAGCTCACCTCTTGGACAAGCGAACACTGAAGCTTTCTTT
.	.	TRBJ1-5	TRBV10-2	CASSGLLDRWNSNQPQHF	TGCGCCAGCAGCGGCCTTCTAGACAGGTGGAATTCCAATCAGCCCCAGCATTTT
TRBD1	.	TRBJ1-4	TRBV18	CASSRGTDKLFF	TGTGCCAGCTCAAGGGGGACAGACAAACTGTTTTTT
.	.	TRBJ1-3	TRBV10-3	CAISESEPGTQGQGNTIYF	TGTGCCATCAGTGAAAGTGAACCGGGAACACAGGGCCAAGGAAACACCATATATTTT
.	once	TRBJ2-5	TRBV27	CASSLSVPSWAGETQYF	TGTGCCAGCAGTTTATCGGTCCCCTCCTGGGCGGGAGAGACCCAGTACTTC
.	.	TRBJ2-3	TRBV5-1	CASSLVRGTDTQYF	TGCGCCAGCAGCTTGGTCCGGGGCACAGATACGCAGTATTTT
.	once	TRBJ2-7	TRBV30	CAWSVGGGAYEQYF	TGTGCCTGGAGTGTTGGCGGGGGCGCCTACGAGCAGTACTTC
.	.	TRBJ1-1	TRBV5-1	CASSWRAVGDTEAFF	TGCGCCAGCAGCTGGAGGGCAGTAGGTGACACTGAAGCTTTCTTT
TRBD2	.	TRBJ2-3	TRBV6-4	CASSDSKAGVTDTQYF	TGTGCCAGCAGTGACTCGAAGGCGGGGGTCACAGATACGCAGTATTTT
.	.	TRBJ2-2	TRBV5-1	CASSTIRGVGGELFF	TGCGCCAGCAGCACCATAAGGGGCGTCGGCGGGGAGCTGTTTTTT
.	.	TRBJ2-5	TRBV19	CASSPGRHLTQETQYF	TGTGCCAGTAGTCCCGGAAGGCATCTGACACAAGAGACCCAGTACTTC
.	.	TRBJ1-4	TRBV2	CASSWGGANNEKLFF	TGTGCCAGCAGCTGGGGAGGGGCCAATAATGAAAAACTGTTTTTT
.	.	TRBJ2-7	TRBV28	CASSSGASLYEQYF	TGTGCCAGCTCCTCGGGAGCGTCCCTCTACGAGCAGTACTTC
.	.	TRBJ1-1	TRBV5-1	CASSLQGRTEAFF	TGCGCCAGCAGCTTGCAGGGTCGGACTGAAGCTTTCTTT
.	.	TRBJ2-1	TRBV6-5	CASGTISYNEQFF	TGTGCCTCCGGGACAATAAGTTACAATGAGCAGTTCTTC
.	once	TRBJ1-5	TRBV10-1	CASTVWSNQPQHF	TGCGCCAGCACGGTGTGGTCAAATCAGCCCCAGCATTTT
.	once	TRBJ1-1	TRBV5-1	CASSSGASRNTEAFF	TGCGCCAGCAGCTCAGGGGCCTCCCGAAACACTGAAGCTTTCTTT
.	.	TRBJ1-3	TRBV25-1	CATIGGSYGNTIYF	TGTGCCACCATAGGGGGATCATACGGAAACACCATATATTTT
TRBD1	once	TRBJ1-1	TRBV28	CASNGQGARTEAFF	TGTGCCAGCAACGGACAGGGGGCAAGGACTGAAGCTTTCTTT
.	.	TRBJ1-1	TRBV30	CAWNPGNTEAFF	TGTGCCTGGAACCCAGGGAACACTGAAGCTTTCTTT
.	.	TRBJ2-7	TRBV11-2	CASSLLWGRPADYEQYF	TGTGCCAGCAGCTTACTATGGGGCAGGCCGGCTGACTACGAGCAGTACTTC
.	.	TRBJ1-1	TRBV19	CASTENTEAFF	TGTGCCAGTACAGAAAACACTGAAGCTTTCTTT
TRBD2	.	TRBJ2-3	TRBV7-9	CASTTLAGNTDTQYF	TGTGCCAGCACCACGCTAGCGGGGAACACAGATACGCAGTATTTT
.	.	TRBJ1-5	TRBV18	CASSPENSNQPQHF	TGTGCCAGCTCACCAGAGAATAGCAATCAGCCCCAGCATTTT
.	once	TRBJ1-1	TRBV4-1	CASSQDTRAFF	TGCGCCAGCAGCCAAGATACCCGGGCTTTCTTT
.	.	TRBJ2-7	TRBV1	CTSSSSGGRSYEQYF	TGCACCAGCAGCTCTAGCGGGGGGCGCTCCTACGAGCAGTACTTC
.	.	TRBJ1-1	TRBV7-6	CASSSQGNTEAFF	TGTGCCAGCAGCTCCCAGGGGAACACTGAAGCTTTCTTT
TRBD2	.	TRBJ2-6	TRBV10-3	CAISVVAGGSGANVLTF	TGTGCCATCAGTGTAGTAGCGGGAGGTTCTGGGGCCAACGTCCTGACTTTC
.	.	TRBJ2-1	TRBV29-1	CSVERDFDNEQFF	TGCAGCGTTGAAAGGGACTTTGACAATGAGCAGTTCTTC
.	.	TRBJ2-2	TRBV6-4	CASSVRAEDTGELFF	TGTGCCAGCAGTGTCCGAGCGGAAGACACCGGGGAGCTGTTTTTT
.	.	TRBJ2-7	TRBV6-1	CASGTDQAYEQYF	TGTGCCAGCGGAACAGATCAAGCCTACGAGCAGTACTTC
.	.	TRBJ2-3	TRBV7-9	CASSLLTDTQYF	TGTGCCAGCAGCTTACTTACAGATACGCAGTATTTT
TRBD2	.	TRBJ2-2	TRBV19	CAASGGVHNTGELFF	TGTGCGGCTAGCGGGGGGGTCCACAACACCGGGGAGCTGTTTTTT
TRBD2	.	TRBJ2-5	TRBV19	CASSMRGGKETQYF	TGTGCCAGTAGTATGCGGGGGGGCAAGGAGACCCAGTACTTC
.	.	TRBJ2-2	TRBV5-1	CASSLANLGAATGELFF	TGCGCCAGCAGCTTGGCCAACCTTGGTGCGGCGACCGGGGAGCTGTTTTTT
.	once	TRBJ2-7	TRBV11-2	CASSQEGQTTYEQYF	TGTGCCAGCAGCCAGGAGGGACAGACGACCTACGAGCAGTACTTC
.	.	TRBJ1-1	TRBV4-1	CASSQTFPRGSFF	TGCGCCAGCAGCCAAACTTTCCCGAGGGGGTCTTTCTTT
TRBD1	.	TRBJ2-7	TRBV10-2	CASMESGTGGYEQYF	TGCGCCAGCATGGAGAGCGGGACAGGGGGCTACGAGCAGTACTTC